This T cell receptor (beta chain) comes out of a study of identical twins (dated by TCRdb to about 2016). Regarding the study in general: The study deep-sequenced TCR alpha and beta repertoires from monozygotic twins, unrelated adults of various ages and cord blood to test whether fetal clonotypes persist. To rule out contamination, the twin experiments were replicated at different times with different library preparation protocols.

Receptor amplification or capture employed 5' RACE. The instrument was an Illumina HiSeq 2000. Template switching introduced a universal primer binding site; the final cDNA contained a unique molecular identifier, enabling accurate counting of TCR cDNA molecules. Specific primers in the conserved constant-segment region were used to synthesize first-strand cDNA for TCR alpha and beta chains. To control for contamination, every cDNA library was double barcoded, receiving both a SMART-Mk sample barcode and Illumina barcodes. Two successive PCR steps introduced TruSeq adapter sequences along with Illumina sample barcodes. The Illumina HiSeq platform was used with custom primers to sequence TCR alpha and beta cDNA libraries. In the original analysis: MiGEC was used to process raw reads and extract unique molecular identifiers, and MiXCR was used to find CDR3 positions. Recombination models were inferred per individual with the repgenHMM and IGoR tools using an EM algorithm. Shared clonotype analysis was performed with the tcR package in R, normalizing sharing by the product of cloneset sizes. To study raw recombination free of thymic and clonal selection effects, out-of-frame nonproductive sequences were analyzed. TCRdb reprocessed the public reads (quality trimming at Q25 with fastp, clone calling with MiXCR) and kept in-frame beta chains. Each entry merges the rows of one CDR3 protein and shows their most common DNA and genes. The V and J calls follow TCRdb's processing rather than the paper's. The sample data list approximately 690,000 distinct CDR3 sequences, and over 5% of these were observed just once. The biggest ten clones account for 1.5% to 2% of the sample.

V lost 1 base and J lost 8 bases, and the count of bases not matched to a germline gene is 21. CDR1 DFQATT and CDR2 SNEGSKA are derived from the germline V gene (reference sequence). The CDR3 spans 19 residues, from the cysteine through the phenylalanine. The read is trimmed to its CDR3 DNA, 57 bases read in frame from base 1. This clonotype was detected many times. Its recognized antigen is unknown. There are no base qualities to consult, and no much larger clone falls within one base. Every donor was a healthy Caucasian. Three unrelated non-twin adults were also sequenced: a male aged 18 to 30, a male aged 50 to 60 and a female aged 50 to 60. Miltenyi CD45RO+ enrichment and human naive T-cell isolation kits were used to isolate memory (CD45RO+) and naive T cells from PBMC. Study-wide conclusions, independent of this receptor: Excess twin sharing in beta out-of-frame sequences was weaker because fewer shared sequences lowered the signal-to-noise ratio. Because the same donors could not be followed over many years, the conclusions depended on cross-sectional statistical analysis. Out-of-frame TCR alpha sequences shared between twins showed an excess of low generation-probability sequences compared with coincidental sharing between unrelated individuals. In monozygotic twins, recombination models systematically underestimated out-of-frame TCR alpha sharing, but the models matched the sharing seen between unrelated individuals. Abundant cord blood beta clonotypes carried fewer insertions; young adult naive repertoires showed a weaker similar trend, while memory repertoires showed none. Zero-insertion analyses could be partly confounded by invariant T cells such as MAIT and iNKT, although diverse VJ usage argued against such confounding for most clonotypes.

The TCR comes from a man in his late teens or twenties in good health. The chain was built from TRBV20-1 and TRBJ2-5, with 11 bases matching TRBD2. Sequenced material: naive T cells sorted from blood. In the paper's terms, the cell subset or site label means: cells isolated with a human naive T-cell isolation kit. The CDR3 reads CSARVPLVAGGRGALTQYF. At the DNA level, the sequence is TGCAGTGCTAGAGTGCCGTTAGTAGCGGGAGGGAGGGGGGCTCTAACCCAGTACTTC.